The 5 T cell receptor beta chains below were found in one sample sequenced in a study of vaccination and CD4 T cells after COVID-19. Documented treatment: roughly 10-day PBMC culture with coronavirus spike peptide pools or control peptides (ViraFEST assay). These TCRs are of unknown antigen specificity. CD4+ T cells that had been cultured provided DNA sequenced with the Oncomine TCR Beta short-read assay. Via MiXCR, TCRdb re-called the PCR reads, giving one row per CDR3 protein. The table lists 15,000 to 20,000 distinct CDR3 sequences, 60% to 65% of them singletons. Input material: CD4+ T cells from blood, cultured in vitro. Receptors originate from a human donor who had recovered from COVID-19.

The chain uses TRBV11-3 and TRBJ2-2, with a tentative D call TRBD2 (6 bases). V was cut by 3 bases and J by 0 bases, with 8 bases left in between. Germline loops: CDR1 SGHNT, CDR2 YENEEA. The CDR3 extends over 15 amino acids. The CDR3 DNA is TGTGCCAGCAGCTTGCGGGGCACGAACACCGGGGAGCTGTTTTTT. Its protein is CASSLRGTNTGELFF.

The chain joins TRBV24-1 to TRBJ1-1; weak D call: TRBD1 (6 bases). Trimming took 9 bases from V and 10 from J, leaving 26 bases between them. The germline V gene encodes CDR1 KGHDR and CDR2 SFDVKD. The CDR3 spans 15 residues. The CDR3 region is CATFPGDTKLGLAFF. CDR3 in DNA: TGTGCCACCTTTCCCGGGGACACCAAACTCGGGCTAGCTTTCTTT.

The chain uses TRBV6-5 and TRBJ1-2; 11 bases agree with TRBD1. This CDR3 is 17 amino acids long. Germline V gives CDR1 MNHEY, CDR2 SVGAGI. V lost 0 bases, J lost 4 bases, and 7 bases stayed unmatched. CDR3 residues: CASSYSSGTGGSYGYTF. The CDR3 DNA follows: TGTGCCAGCAGTTACTCATCCGGGACAGGGGGGAGCTATGGCTACACCTTC.

This clonotype was recorded a few times. For the CDR3, the DNA is TGCGCCAGCAGGTCCCTCCCCGGACAGAAATATTCTGGGGCCAACGTCCTGACTTTC. This gives the protein CASRSLPGQKYSGANVLTF. V is TRBV5-1 and J is TRBJ2-6, with D maybe TRBD1 (6 bases). The CDR3 totals 19 residues. Trimming took off 5 bases at V and 1 base at J, with 22 bases between the two ends. Per the germline V gene, CDR1 is SGHRS and CDR2 is YFSETQ.

The genes are TRBV30 and TRBJ1-6, with D hard to call. Germline V gene lookup returns CDR1 GTSNPN and CDR2 SVGIG (reference sequence). CDR3 length: 12 residues. The germline V and J ends were trimmed by 2 bases and 8 bases, with 7 bases remaining between them. The DNA for the CDR3 is TGTGCCTGGAGTTGGTCGTATTCACCCCTCCACTTT. Amino acids: CAWSWSYSPLHF. Together with reference TRBV30 and TRBJ1-6, the CDR3 gives the full variable domain: SQTIHQWPATLVQPVGSPLSLECTVEGTSNPNLYWYRQAAGRGLQLLFYSVGIGQISSEVPQNLSASRPQDRQFILSSKKLLLSDSGFYLCAWSWSYSPLHFGNGTRLTVT.